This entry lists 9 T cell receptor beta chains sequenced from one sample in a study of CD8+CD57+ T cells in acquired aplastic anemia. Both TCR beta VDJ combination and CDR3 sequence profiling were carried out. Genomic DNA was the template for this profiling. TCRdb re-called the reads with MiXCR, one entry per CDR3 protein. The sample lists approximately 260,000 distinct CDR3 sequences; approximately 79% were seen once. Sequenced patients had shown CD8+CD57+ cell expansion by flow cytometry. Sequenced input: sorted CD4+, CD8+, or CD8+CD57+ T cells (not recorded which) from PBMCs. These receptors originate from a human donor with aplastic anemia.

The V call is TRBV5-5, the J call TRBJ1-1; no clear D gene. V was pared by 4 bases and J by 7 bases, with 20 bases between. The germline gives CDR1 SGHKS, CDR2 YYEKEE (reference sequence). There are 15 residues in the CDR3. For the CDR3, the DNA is TGTGCCAGCAGCCCTCCGGGCGGAGGGCAAGATGAAGCTTTCTTT. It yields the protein CASSPPGGGQDEAFF.

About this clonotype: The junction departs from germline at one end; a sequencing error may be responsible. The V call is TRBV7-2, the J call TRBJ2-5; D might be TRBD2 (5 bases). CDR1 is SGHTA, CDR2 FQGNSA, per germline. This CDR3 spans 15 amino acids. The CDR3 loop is CASSLARGPNENQYF. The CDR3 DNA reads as TGTGCCAGCAGCTTAGCCCGCGGGCCCAATGAGAACCAGTACTTC.

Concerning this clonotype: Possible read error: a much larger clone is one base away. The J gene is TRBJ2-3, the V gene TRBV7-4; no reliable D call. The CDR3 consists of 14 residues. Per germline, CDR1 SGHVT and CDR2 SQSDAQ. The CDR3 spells CASSVVVTSNTSGF. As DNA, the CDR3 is TGTGCCAGCAGTGTAGTGGTTACGAGCAATACGTCGGGCTTT.

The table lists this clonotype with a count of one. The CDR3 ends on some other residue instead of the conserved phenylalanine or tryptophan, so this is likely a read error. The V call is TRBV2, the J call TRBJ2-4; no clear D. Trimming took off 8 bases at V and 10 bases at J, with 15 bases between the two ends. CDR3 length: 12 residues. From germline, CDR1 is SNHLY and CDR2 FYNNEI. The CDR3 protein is CASGEAGKIQYY. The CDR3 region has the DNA TGTGCCAGCGGAGAAGCTGGGAAAATTCAGTACTAT.

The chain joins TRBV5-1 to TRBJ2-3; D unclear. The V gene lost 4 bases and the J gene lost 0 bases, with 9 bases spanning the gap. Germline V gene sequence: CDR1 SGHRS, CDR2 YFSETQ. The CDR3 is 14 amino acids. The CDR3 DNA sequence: TGCGCCAGCAGCAAAACCACTAGCACAGATACGCAGTATTTT. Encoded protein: CASSKTTSTDTQYF.

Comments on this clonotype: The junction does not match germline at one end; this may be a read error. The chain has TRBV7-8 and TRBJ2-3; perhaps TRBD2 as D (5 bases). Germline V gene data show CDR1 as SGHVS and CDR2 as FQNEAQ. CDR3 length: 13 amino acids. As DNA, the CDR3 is TGTGCCAGCAGCTTAGGGGGAGCTCCCGCTACGCATTTT. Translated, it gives CASSLGGAPATHF.

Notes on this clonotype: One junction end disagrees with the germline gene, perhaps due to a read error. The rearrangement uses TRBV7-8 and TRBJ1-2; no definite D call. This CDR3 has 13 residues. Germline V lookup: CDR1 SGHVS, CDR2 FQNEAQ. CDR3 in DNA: TGCGCCAGCAGCCAAGCCCTTGGTCCTGATTCCCCCTTC. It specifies CASSQALGPDSPF.

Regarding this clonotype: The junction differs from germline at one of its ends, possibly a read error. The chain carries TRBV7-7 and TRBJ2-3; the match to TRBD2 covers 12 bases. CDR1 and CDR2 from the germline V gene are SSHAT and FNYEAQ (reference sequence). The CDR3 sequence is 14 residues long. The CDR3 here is CASSPELAGGRDNF. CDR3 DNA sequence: TGTGCCAGCAGCCCTGAGCTAGCGGGGGGGCGCGATAATTTT.

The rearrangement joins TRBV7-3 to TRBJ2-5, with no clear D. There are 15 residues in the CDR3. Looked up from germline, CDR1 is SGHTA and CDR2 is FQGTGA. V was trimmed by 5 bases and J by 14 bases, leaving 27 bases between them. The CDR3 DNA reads TGTGCCAGCAGCCTCGTCGGTAGCACAGATACGCAGCATTACTTC. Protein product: CASSLVGSTDTQHYF. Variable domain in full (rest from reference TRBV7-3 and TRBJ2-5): GAGVSQTPSNKVTEKGKYVELRCDPISGHTALYWYRQSLGQGPEFLIYFQGTGAADDSGLPNDRFFAVRPEGSVSTLKIQRTERGDSAVYLCASSLVGSTDTQHYFGPGTRLLVL.